The 14 T cell receptor beta chains listed next were all sequenced from one sample in a study of CD8 T cells in ankylosing spondylitis. No antigen has been assigned to these receptors. Each CDR3 protein is one row after TCRdb ran MiXCR on the 5' RACE reads. This table has over 600,000 distinct CDR3 sequences, around 20% appearing once. Findings of the study overall: Several highly homologous variants formed a TCR beta motif that appeared characteristic of ankylosing spondylitis blood.

The sequencing input was blood, either unsorted or a sorted T cell fraction (not recorded which). These receptors all stem from a male donor with ankylosing spondylitis.

The J gene is TRBJ1-2, the V gene TRBV5-1; TRBD1 might be the D (5 bases). CDR1 is SGHRS and CDR2 is YFSETQ in the germline V gene. Trimming left V 0 bases short and J 4 bases short, with 19 bases between. There are 17 residues in the CDR3. The CDR3 nucleotides are TGCGCCAGCAGCTTGGAGGTCGGGGCGAGCCCCGTCTATGGCTACACCTTC. It codes for CASSLEVGASPVYGYTF.

This chain links TRBV5-1 with TRBJ2-5; D is ambiguous. The CDR3 covers 13 residues. Germline V gives CDR1 SGHRS, CDR2 YFSETQ. V dropped 4 bases and J dropped 5 bases, with 12 bases sitting between them. The CDR3 region is CASSPQDGETQYF. Here the CDR3 DNA reads TGCGCCAGCAGCCCGCAGGACGGGGAGACCCAGTACTTC.

This clonotype turned up a few times. The chain links TRBV6-2 or TRBV6-3 to TRBJ2-3; D is perhaps TRBD1 (5 bases). Germline CDR1 reads MNHEY; CDR2 reads SVGEGT. V lost 6 bases and J 0 bases, leaving 13 bases between the germline ends. The CDR3 length is 15 residues. In DNA, the CDR3 is TGTGCCAGCAGAGACAGTTCCTCTAGCACAGATACGCAGTATTTT. This sequence encodes CASRDSSSSTDTQYF.

This clonotype came up a few times. The chain uses TRBV5-1 and TRBJ2-3; 8 bases fit TRBD2. The CDR3 runs to 15 residues. Germline V gives CDR1 SGHRS, CDR2 YFSETQ. The trim removed 4 bases at V and 0 bases at J, leaving 4 bases unmatched. The CDR3, as DNA: TGCGCCAGCAGCGTAGCGGGGCCCAGCACAGATACGCAGTATTTT. It codes for CASSVAGPSTDTQYF.

This chain joins TRBV2 and TRBJ2-7; D is perhaps TRBD2 (5 bases). The CDR3 consists of 12 residues. V lost 2 bases and J lost 9, with 11 bases in between. Germline V gives CDR1 SNHLY, CDR2 FYNNEI. CDR3 DNA: TGTGCCAGCAGTGAACGGTCGAGGGTGCAGTACTTC. Translation gives CASSERSRVQYF.

This clonotype was detected a few times. J is TRBJ1-6 and V is TRBV7-6; tentative D call: TRBD1 (6 bases). This CDR3 spans 14 amino acids. V lost 5 bases and J 7 bases, leaving 12 bases between the germline ends. From germline, CDR1 is SGHVS and CDR2 FNYEAQ. The CDR3, as DNA: TGTGCCAGCAGCCAGGGGCCCTTAAATTCACCCCTCCACTTT. Translating it yields CASSQGPLNSPLHF.

This clonotype was seen only a few times. The chain recombines TRBV5-1 with TRBJ1-1; D uncertain. Germline lookup yields CDR1 SGHRS and CDR2 YFSETQ. The CDR3 is 13 residues long. V lost 7 bases, J lost 4 bases, and 14 bases lay in between. For the CDR3, the DNA is TGCGCCAGCGCGAGGGTGACGGGCACTGAAGCTTTCTTT. Protein sequence: CASARVTGTEAFF. Looking up the rest from reference TRBV5-1 and TRBJ1-1 gives the full variable domain: KAGVTQTPRYLIKTRGQQVTLSCSPISGHRSVSWYQQTPGQGLQFLFEYFSETQRNKGNFPGRFSGRQFSNSRSEMNVSTLELGDSALYLCASARVTGTEAFFGQGTRLTVV.

The chain joins TRBV12-3 or TRBV12-4 to TRBJ1-2; TRBD1 is a possible D gene (5 bases). Trimming took 3 bases from V and 3 from J, leaving 17 bases between them. The CDR3 extends over 16 amino acids. CDR3 coding DNA: TGTGCCAGCAGTTTTCGGGTGGGGGGAGTCGACTATGGCTACACCTTC. Amino acid sequence: CASSFRVGGVDYGYTF.

This clonotype was detected a few times. V usage is TRBV5-1 and J usage is TRBJ1-1, with TRBD1 identical over 7 bases. CDR1 SGHRS and CDR2 YFSETQ come from the germline V gene. V shed 1 base, J shed 2 bases, and the junction held 5 bases outside the gene matches. The CDR3 contains 15 residues. The CDR3 coding sequence is TGCGCCAGCAGCTTGCAGGGGGGCGGAAACACTGAAGCTTTCTTT. Translating it yields CASSLQGGGNTEAFF.

In its sample, this clonotype was seen a few times. This chain links TRBV24-1 with TRBJ2-1; perhaps D is TRBD1 or TRBD2 (5 bases each). Germline V gives CDR1 KGHDR, CDR2 SFDVKD. V was shortened by 4 bases and J by 6 bases, with 9 bases between the two germline ends. The CDR3 extends over 13 amino acids. CDR3 bases: TGTGCCACCAGTGACCGGGACGGCAATGAGCAGTTCTTC. This sequence encodes CATSDRDGNEQFF.

This chain joins TRBV7-9 and TRBJ2-7; D unclear. V lost 5 bases and J 3 bases, leaving 11 bases between the germline ends. Germline CDR1 is SEHNR and CDR2 is FQNEAQ (reference sequence). This CDR3 is 13 amino acids long. The CDR3 sequence is CASSPAWGYEQYF. CDR3 coding DNA: TGTGCCAGCAGCCCCGCTTGGGGCTACGAGCAGTACTTC.

This chain connects TRBV7-3 to TRBJ2-1, with 8 bases fitting TRBD2. This CDR3 contains 15 residues. CDR1 is SGHTA, CDR2 FQGTGA, per germline. V lost 5 bases and J lost 7; bases outside the gene matches: 10. CDR3 sequence reads: CASSPSPGGRNEQFF. The CDR3 DNA reads as TGTGCCAGCAGCCCCTCCCCGGGGGGGCGGAATGAGCAGTTCTTC. The full variable domain, in which reference TRBV7-3 and TRBJ2-1 provide the parts outside the CDR3, is GAGVSQTPSNKVTEKGKYVELRCDPISGHTALYWYRQSLGQGPEFLIYFQGTGAADDSGLPNDRFFAVRPEGSVSTLKIQRTERGDSAVYLCASSPSPGGRNEQFFGPGTRLTVL.

This clonotype was seen a handful of times. The chain links TRBV4-1 to TRBJ2-1; the D is unclear. The CDR3 is 14 amino acids. Germline V gene lookup returns CDR1 MGHRA and CDR2 YSYEKL. V was trimmed by 1 base and J by 0 bases, leaving 4 bases between them. The CDR3 is CASSQAFSYNEQFF. CDR3 sequence (DNA): TGCGCCAGCAGCCAAGCGTTCTCCTACAATGAGCAGTTCTTC.

This clonotype was recorded a few times. V is TRBV7-6 and J is TRBJ2-2; the D gene could be TRBD1 or TRBD2 (5 bases each). CDR3 length equals 14 residues. Germline V gene lookup returns CDR1 SGHVS and CDR2 FNYEAQ. The V end was cut by 3 bases, the J end by 4 bases, with 9 bases between. The CDR3 spells CASSFAGTTGELFF. CDR3 coding DNA: TGTGCCAGCAGCTTCGCAGGGACCACCGGGGAGCTGTTTTTT.